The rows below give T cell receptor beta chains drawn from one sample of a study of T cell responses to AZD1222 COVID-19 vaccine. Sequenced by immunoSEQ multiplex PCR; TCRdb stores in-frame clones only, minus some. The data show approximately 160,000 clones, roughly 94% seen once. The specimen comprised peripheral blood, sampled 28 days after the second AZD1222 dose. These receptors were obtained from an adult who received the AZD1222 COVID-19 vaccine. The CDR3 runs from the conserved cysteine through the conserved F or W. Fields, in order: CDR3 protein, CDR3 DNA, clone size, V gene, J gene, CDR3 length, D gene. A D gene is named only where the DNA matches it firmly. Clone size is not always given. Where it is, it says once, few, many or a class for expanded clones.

cdr3_aa: CASSPTYRARGTEAFF; cdr3_nt: TGTGCCAGCAGCCCAACGTACAGGGCTCGTGGGACTGAAGCTTTCTTT; clone_size: NA; v_call: TRBV7-9; j_call: TRBJ1-1; cdr3_length: 16; d_call: NA
cdr3_aa: CASTLTMGGEFSGNTIYF; cdr3_nt: TGTGCCAGCACCCTTACCATGGGGGGGGAATTCTCTGGAAACACCATATATTTT; clone_size: NA; v_call: TRBV11-2; j_call: TRBJ1-3; cdr3_length: 18; d_call: NA
cdr3_aa: CASSQQLNTEAFF; cdr3_nt: TGTGCCAGCAGCCAACAGTTGAACACTGAAGCTTTCTTT; clone_size: NA; v_call: TRBV14; j_call: TRBJ1-1; cdr3_length: 13; d_call: NA
cdr3_aa: CASSDGSVGNQPQHF; cdr3_nt: TGTGCCAGCAGTGATGGGTCAGTAGGCAATCAGCCCCAGCATTTT; clone_size: NA; v_call: TRBV2; j_call: TRBJ1-5; cdr3_length: 15; d_call: NA
cdr3_aa: CASSQDQVVASGNTIYF; cdr3_nt: TGTGCCAGCAGCCAAGATCAGGTGGTCGCCTCTGGAAACACCATATATTTT; clone_size: NA; v_call: TRBV4-2; j_call: TRBJ1-3; cdr3_length: 17; d_call: NA
cdr3_aa: CASSLWVGELFF; cdr3_nt: TGTGCCAGCAGCTTATGGGTCGGGGAGCTGTTTTTT; clone_size: NA; v_call: TRBV7-2; j_call: TRBJ2-2; cdr3_length: 12; d_call: NA
cdr3_aa: CASSDQGGNYGYTF; cdr3_nt: TGTGCCAGCAGTGACCAGGGAGGGAACTATGGCTACACCTTC; clone_size: NA; v_call: TRBV2; j_call: TRBJ1-2; cdr3_length: 14; d_call: NA
cdr3_aa: CASSRPLLTGDGAFF; cdr3_nt: TGTGCCAGCAGTAGACCCCTATTAACAGGGGACGGGGCTTTCTTT; clone_size: NA; v_call: TRBV6-2/TRBV6-3; j_call: TRBJ1-1; cdr3_length: 15; d_call: TRBD1
cdr3_aa: CASSLETGGLGYTF; cdr3_nt: TGCGCCAGCAGCTTGGAGACAGGGGGCTTGGGCTACACCTTC; clone_size: NA; v_call: TRBV5-1; j_call: TRBJ1-2; cdr3_length: 14; d_call: TRBD1
cdr3_aa: CASSAGGGSYNEQFF; cdr3_nt: TGTGCCAGCAGCGCCGGAGGCGGGTCCTACAATGAGCAGTTCTTC; clone_size: NA; v_call: TRBV9; j_call: TRBJ2-1; cdr3_length: 15; d_call: NA
cdr3_aa: CASSLVGAGKAKLFF; cdr3_nt: TGTGCCAGCAGCTTGGTAGGAGCAGGGAAGGCAAAACTGTTTTTT; clone_size: NA; v_call: TRBV5-5; j_call: TRBJ1-4; cdr3_length: 15; d_call: NA
cdr3_aa: CASSERGGNTEAFF; cdr3_nt: TGTGCCAGCAGCGAAAGAGGGGGGAACACTGAAGCTTTCTTT; clone_size: NA; v_call: TRBV7-3; j_call: TRBJ1-1; cdr3_length: 14; d_call: NA
cdr3_aa: CASSSSGGSEQFF; cdr3_nt: TGTGCCAGCAGTTCCAGCGGGGGGAGTGAGCAGTTCTTC; clone_size: NA; v_call: TRBV6-6; j_call: TRBJ2-1; cdr3_length: 13; d_call: TRBD2
cdr3_aa: CASSLIFTGAPTQYF; cdr3_nt: TGTGCCAGCAGCTTAATTTTCACAGGGGCCCCTACGCAGTATTTT; clone_size: NA; v_call: TRBV11-2; j_call: TRBJ2-3; cdr3_length: 15; d_call: TRBD1
cdr3_aa: CASSPNEGGTNYGYTF; cdr3_nt: TGTGCCAGCAGCCCGAACGAGGGGGGGACTAACTATGGCTACACCTTC; clone_size: NA; v_call: TRBV11-2; j_call: TRBJ1-2; cdr3_length: 16; d_call: NA
cdr3_aa: CASSWTGDGSNEKLFF; cdr3_nt: TGTGCCAGCAGCTGGACAGGGGACGGGTCTAATGAAAAACTGTTTTTT; clone_size: NA; v_call: TRBV13; j_call: TRBJ1-4; cdr3_length: 16; d_call: TRBD1
cdr3_aa: CASSPGTGNTEAFF; cdr3_nt: TGTGCCAGCAGCCCTGGGACAGGGAACACTGAAGCTTTCTTT; clone_size: once; v_call: TRBV9; j_call: TRBJ1-1; cdr3_length: 14; d_call: TRBD1
cdr3_aa: CASGLVVGVNTEAFF; cdr3_nt: TGTGCTAGTGGTTTGGTTGTAGGGGTGAACACTGAAGCTTTCTTT; clone_size: NA; v_call: TRBV12-5; j_call: TRBJ1-1; cdr3_length: 15; d_call: NA
cdr3_aa: CSARTGVTLHF; cdr3_nt: TGCAGTGCTAGGACAGGGGTAACACTCCACTTT; clone_size: NA; v_call: TRBV20-1; j_call: TRBJ1-6; cdr3_length: 11; d_call: TRBD1
cdr3_aa: CASSTTRESYEQYF; cdr3_nt: TGTGCCAGCAGCACAACTAGAGAGTCCTACGAGCAGTACTTC; clone_size: NA; v_call: TRBV11-2; j_call: TRBJ2-7; cdr3_length: 14; d_call: NA
cdr3_aa: CASSLTSGGFNEQFF; cdr3_nt: TGTGCCAGCAGCTTAACTAGCGGGGGGTTTAATGAGCAGTTCTTC; clone_size: NA; v_call: TRBV13; j_call: TRBJ2-1; cdr3_length: 15; d_call: TRBD2
cdr3_aa: CASSLGGGAEAFF; cdr3_nt: TGTGCCAGCAGTCTAGGTGGCGGGGCTGAAGCTTTCTTT; clone_size: NA; v_call: TRBV27; j_call: TRBJ1-1; cdr3_length: 13; d_call: NA
cdr3_aa: CASGRGQSEAFF; cdr3_nt: TGTGCCAGCGGACGGGGCCAATCTGAAGCTTTCTTT; clone_size: NA; v_call: TRBV6-5; j_call: TRBJ1-1; cdr3_length: 12; d_call: NA
cdr3_aa: CASSFGNTIYF; cdr3_nt: TGTGCCAGCAGTTTTGGAAACACCATATATTTT; clone_size: NA; v_call: TRBV12-3/TRBV12-4; j_call: TRBJ1-3; cdr3_length: 11; d_call: NA
cdr3_aa: CASSLMLQEGNEQFF; cdr3_nt: TGCGCCAGCAGCCTCATGCTACAGGAGGGCAATGAGCAGTTCTTC; clone_size: NA; v_call: TRBV5-1; j_call: TRBJ2-1; cdr3_length: 15; d_call: NA
cdr3_aa: CASSYSVEETQYF; cdr3_nt: TGTGCCAGCAGTTACTCGGTCGAAGAGACCCAGTACTTC; clone_size: NA; v_call: TRBV6-2/TRBV6-3; j_call: TRBJ2-5; cdr3_length: 13; d_call: NA
cdr3_aa: CASSLGGPRPGNTIYF; cdr3_nt: TGTGCCAGCAGCTTAGGAGGGCCACGTCCTGGAAACACCATATATTTT; clone_size: NA; v_call: TRBV7-6; j_call: TRBJ1-3; cdr3_length: 16; d_call: NA
cdr3_aa: CASSQEGGGVPTDTQYF; cdr3_nt: TGTGCCAGCAGCCAAGAGGGCGGGGGGGTCCCCACAGATACGCAGTATTTT; clone_size: NA; v_call: TRBV3-1/TRBV3-2; j_call: TRBJ2-3; cdr3_length: 17; d_call: TRBD2
cdr3_aa: CASSPPRADNTEAFF; cdr3_nt: TGTGCCAGCAGCCCCCCGCGAGCTGACAACACTGAAGCTTTCTTT; clone_size: NA; v_call: TRBV7-8; j_call: TRBJ1-1; cdr3_length: 15; d_call: NA
cdr3_aa: CASSQDVDSYIPGYTF; cdr3_nt: TGTGCCAGCAGCCAAGATGTGGACAGCTATATTCCAGGCTACACCTTC; clone_size: NA; v_call: TRBV3-1/TRBV3-2; j_call: TRBJ1-2; cdr3_length: 16; d_call: NA
cdr3_aa: CASSLAGQGQGSQPQHF; cdr3_nt: TGTGCCAGCAGTTTGGCAGGTCAGGGCCAGGGGAGTCAGCCCCAGCATTTT; clone_size: NA; v_call: TRBV28; j_call: TRBJ1-5; cdr3_length: 17; d_call: NA
cdr3_aa: CASSLYSGSHYGYTF; cdr3_nt: TGTGCCAGCAGCCTCTACTCGGGGTCTCACTATGGCTACACCTTC; clone_size: NA; v_call: TRBV7-3; j_call: TRBJ1-2; cdr3_length: 15; d_call: NA
cdr3_aa: CASSWGDPSYGYTF; cdr3_nt: TGTGCCAGCAGCTGGGGGGACCCCTCCTATGGCTACACCTTC; clone_size: NA; v_call: TRBV5-5; j_call: TRBJ1-2; cdr3_length: 14; d_call: NA
cdr3_aa: CASSSRQGLMNTEAFF; cdr3_nt: TGTGCCAGCAGCTCCCGACAGGGGCTCATGAACACTGAAGCTTTCTTT; clone_size: NA; v_call: TRBV7-9; j_call: TRBJ1-1; cdr3_length: 16; d_call: TRBD1
cdr3_aa: CASSHQRDTEAFF; cdr3_nt: TGTGCCAGCAGTCATCAGCGGGACACTGAAGCTTTCTTT; clone_size: once; v_call: TRBV27; j_call: TRBJ1-1; cdr3_length: 13; d_call: NA
cdr3_aa: CASRQGKYNEQFF; cdr3_nt: TGTGCCAGCAGACAGGGGAAGTACAATGAGCAGTTCTTC; clone_size: NA; v_call: TRBV6-5; j_call: TRBJ2-1; cdr3_length: 13; d_call: TRBD1
cdr3_aa: CASSLGGGNTEAFF; cdr3_nt: TGCGCCAGCAGCTTGGGCGGGGGAAACACTGAAGCTTTCTTT; clone_size: NA; v_call: TRBV5-1; j_call: TRBJ1-1; cdr3_length: 14; d_call: NA
cdr3_aa: CASSLAGRNQPQHF; cdr3_nt: TGTGCCAGCAGCTTAGCGGGCCGTAATCAGCCCCAGCATTTT; clone_size: once; v_call: TRBV11-2; j_call: TRBJ1-5; cdr3_length: 14; d_call: NA
cdr3_aa: CAWRWGNTEAFF; cdr3_nt: TGTGCCTGGAGATGGGGGAACACTGAAGCTTTCTTT; clone_size: NA; v_call: TRBV30; j_call: TRBJ1-1; cdr3_length: 12; d_call: NA
cdr3_aa: CASSLWGEDEAFF; cdr3_nt: TGTGCCAGCAGCTTATGGGGGGAGGATGAAGCTTTCTTT; clone_size: once; v_call: TRBV11-2; j_call: TRBJ1-1; cdr3_length: 13; d_call: NA
cdr3_aa: CASSYLSGNTIYF; cdr3_nt: TGTGCCAGCAGTTATCTTTCTGGAAACACCATATATTTT; clone_size: NA; v_call: TRBV6-5; j_call: TRBJ1-3; cdr3_length: 13; d_call: NA
cdr3_aa: CASSEGDRDYHEQYF; cdr3_nt: TGTGCCAGCAGCGAAGGGGACAGGGATTACCACGAGCAGTACTTC; clone_size: NA; v_call: TRBV13; j_call: TRBJ2-7; cdr3_length: 15; d_call: TRBD1
cdr3_aa: CASSRGTGGGRNQPQHF; cdr3_nt: TGTGCCAGCAGCCGCGGGACAGGGGGAGGGCGGAATCAGCCCCAGCATTTT; clone_size: once; v_call: TRBV7-9; j_call: TRBJ1-5; cdr3_length: 17; d_call: TRBD1
cdr3_aa: CASSRQGDTEAFF; cdr3_nt: TGTGCCAGTAGCCGACAGGGCGACACTGAAGCTTTCTTT; clone_size: NA; v_call: TRBV19; j_call: TRBJ1-1; cdr3_length: 13; d_call: TRBD1
cdr3_aa: CASSWDYSYNEQFF; cdr3_nt: TGTGCCAGCAGCTGGGACTATTCCTACAATGAGCAGTTCTTC; clone_size: NA; v_call: TRBV5-6; j_call: TRBJ2-1; cdr3_length: 14; d_call: TRBD2
cdr3_aa: CASSPSRGLNTEAFF; cdr3_nt: TGTGCCAGCAGCCCCTCCAGGGGATTGAACACTGAAGCTTTCTTT; clone_size: NA; v_call: TRBV7-2; j_call: TRBJ1-1; cdr3_length: 15; d_call: NA
cdr3_aa: CASSTGQPRGTQYF; cdr3_nt: TGCGCCAGCAGCACTGGACAGCCAAGAGGGACCCAGTACTTC; clone_size: NA; v_call: TRBV5-1; j_call: TRBJ2-5; cdr3_length: 14; d_call: NA
cdr3_aa: CASSVGDSYSPLHF; cdr3_nt: TGTGCCAGCAGCGTAGGAGACAGCTATTCACCCCTCCACTTT; clone_size: NA; v_call: TRBV9; j_call: TRBJ1-6; cdr3_length: 14; d_call: NA
cdr3_aa: CAVGAGASYNEQFF; cdr3_nt: TGTGCCGTAGGGGCAGGCGCTTCCTACAATGAGCAGTTCTTC; clone_size: NA; v_call: TRBV7-2; j_call: TRBJ2-1; cdr3_length: 14; d_call: NA
cdr3_aa: CARSVGSPWNNSPLHF; cdr3_nt: TGTGCCAGAAGCGTGGGGTCTCCTTGGAATAATTCACCCCTCCACTTT; clone_size: NA; v_call: TRBV5-3; j_call: TRBJ1-6; cdr3_length: 16; d_call: NA
cdr3_aa: CASSRGQGVSGNTIYF; cdr3_nt: TGTGCCAGCAGCCGAGGACAGGGCGTCTCTGGAAACACCATATATTTT; clone_size: NA; v_call: TRBV5-6; j_call: TRBJ1-3; cdr3_length: 16; d_call: TRBD1
cdr3_aa: CASSQLAGGISGANVLTF; cdr3_nt: TGTGCCAGCAGCCAACTAGCGGGGGGGATCTCTGGGGCCAACGTCCTGACTTTC; clone_size: NA; v_call: TRBV7-2; j_call: TRBJ2-6; cdr3_length: 18; d_call: TRBD2
cdr3_aa: CASSVSPGTGLSGELFF; cdr3_nt: TGTGCCAGCAGTGTTTCCCCCGGGACAGGGTTATCCGGGGAGCTGTTTTTT; clone_size: NA; v_call: TRBV6-1; j_call: TRBJ2-2; cdr3_length: 17; d_call: TRBD1
cdr3_aa: CASSLAWELFF; cdr3_nt: TGTGCCAGCAGTTTAGCCTGGGAACTGTTTTTT; clone_size: NA; v_call: TRBV12-3/TRBV12-4; j_call: TRBJ1-4; cdr3_length: 11; d_call: NA
cdr3_aa: CASSYTFQDTDTQYF; cdr3_nt: TGTGCCAGCAGTTACACATTTCAGGACACAGATACGCAGTATTTT; clone_size: NA; v_call: TRBV6-5; j_call: TRBJ2-3; cdr3_length: 15; d_call: NA